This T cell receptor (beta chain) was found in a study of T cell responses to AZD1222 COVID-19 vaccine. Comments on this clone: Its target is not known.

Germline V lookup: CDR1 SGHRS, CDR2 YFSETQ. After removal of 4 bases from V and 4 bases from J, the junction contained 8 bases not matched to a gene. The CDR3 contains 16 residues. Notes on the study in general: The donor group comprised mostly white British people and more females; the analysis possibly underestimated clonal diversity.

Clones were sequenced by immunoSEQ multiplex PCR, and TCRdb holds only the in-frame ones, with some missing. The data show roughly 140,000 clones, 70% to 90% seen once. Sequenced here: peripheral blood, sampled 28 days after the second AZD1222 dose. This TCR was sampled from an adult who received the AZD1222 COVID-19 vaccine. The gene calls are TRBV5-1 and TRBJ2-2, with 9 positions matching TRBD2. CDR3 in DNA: TGCGCCAGCAGCCTACTTAGCGGGAGCGGCACCGGGGAGCTGTTTTTT. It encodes CASSLLSGSGTGELFF.